These 25 T cell receptor beta chains were all obtained from the same sample, sequenced in a study of T cell responses to AZD1222 COVID-19 vaccine. Only in-frame clones appear in the TCRdb table, and some are missing; sequencing was by immunoSEQ multiplex PCR. The sample includes around 140,000 clones, more than 85% of them seen just once. Material: peripheral blood, obtained 28 days after the second AZD1222 dose. These receptors were collected from an adult who received the AZD1222 COVID-19 vaccine.

This clone was seen more than once but under ten times. This chain connects TRBV7-9 to TRBJ2-1; 14 bases fit TRBD2. Trimming at V came to 5 bases and at J to 6 bases, leaving 9 bases not matched to a gene. Germline lookup yields CDR1 SEHNR and CDR2 FQNEAQ (reference sequence). The CDR3 covers 17 residues. The CDR3: CASSPRLAGGIGNEQFF. The CDR3 region has the DNA TGTGCCAGCAGCCCGAGACTAGCGGGGGGGATTGGCAATGAGCAGTTCTTC.

The gene calls are TRBV3-1 (or the pseudogene TRBV3-2) and TRBJ2-2; 8 positions agree with TRBD1. Germline trimming cut 5 bases from V and 5 bases from J; bases unmatched to any gene: 4. Germline V gene lookup returns CDR1 LGHDT and CDR2 YNNKEL (reference sequence). This CDR3 has 14 residues. The CDR3 reads CASSRTGGTGELFF. The CDR3 DNA is TGTGCCAGCAGCAGAACAGGGGGTACCGGGGAGCTGTTTTTT.

The V and J genes are TRBV19 and TRBJ1-4; 7 bases are a match to TRBD1. This CDR3 is built from 16 residues. V shed 5 bases, J shed 5 bases, and the junction held 11 bases outside the gene matches. The V gene's germline CDR1 is LNHDA and CDR2 SQIVND (reference sequence). The DNA of the CDR3 is TGTGCCAGTAGTGTAACCTGGACAGGATTGAATGAAAAACTGTTTTTT. It encodes CASSVTWTGLNEKLFF. Drawing the rest from reference TRBV19 and TRBJ1-4, the complete variable domain is DGGITQSPKYLFRKEGQNVTLSCEQNLNHDAMYWYRQDPGQGLRLIYYSQIVNDFQKGDIAEGYSVSREKKESFPLTVTSAQKNPTAFYLCASSVTWTGLNEKLFFGSGTQLSVL.

The J gene is TRBJ1-1, the V gene TRBV19; D might be TRBD1 (5 bases). Germline lookup yields CDR1 LNHDA and CDR2 SQIVND (reference sequence). There are 13 residues in the CDR3. V was cut by 6 bases and J by 2 bases, with 10 bases left in between. In DNA, the CDR3 is TGTGCCAGTAGCACTCAGGGAAACACTGAAGCTTTCTTT. It encodes CASSTQGNTEAFF.

The chain combines TRBV11-3 with TRBJ1-1, with unresolved D. CDR1 is SGHNT and CDR2 is YENEEA in the germline V gene. With 5 bases removed from V and 1 base from J, the gap between germline ends came to 11 bases. This CDR3 has 14 amino acids. The CDR3 sequence: CASSPIRGNTEAFF. CDR3 DNA: TGTGCCAGCAGCCCTATTAGAGGGAACACTGAAGCTTTCTTT. The variable domain in full, with the rest retrieved from reference TRBV11-3 and TRBJ1-1, is EAGVVQSPRYKIIEKKQPVAFWCNPISGHNTLYWYLQNLGQGPELLIRYENEEAVDDSQLPKDRFSAERLKGVDSTLKIQPAELGDSAVYLCASSPIRGNTEAFFGQGTRLTVV.

This clone was observed a few times. V gene TRBV6-1 combines with J gene TRBJ2-1; 11 positions match TRBD2. J lost 6 bases, V lost 2 bases, and 3 bases had no gene match. The CDR3 length is 15 residues. Germline CDR1 reads MNHNS; CDR2 reads SASEGT. The CDR3 DNA sequence: TGTGCCAGCAGTGAAACTAGCGGGGGCGGCAATGAGCAGTTCTTC. Amino acid sequence: CASSETSGGGNEQFF.

This clone was counted a few times. The V and J genes are TRBV30 and TRBJ1-6, with 8 bases matching TRBD1. CDR3 length: 16 amino acids. Germline CDR1 and CDR2: GTSNPN and SVGIG (reference sequence). V shed 5 bases and J 1 base; nucleotides not matched to a gene: 7. DNA for the CDR3: TGTGCCTGGGGAGGACAGGGAGGATCCTATAATTCACCCCTCCACTTT. Translating gives CAWGGQGGSYNSPLHF.

The rearrangement uses TRBV7-2 and TRBJ2-3; D remains ambiguous. CDR1 and CDR2 from the germline V gene are SGHTA and FQGNSA. Trimming removed 1 base from V and 6 bases from J, with 8 bases in between. The CDR3 spans 13 residues. The CDR3 is CASSLDYRDTQYF. In DNA form, the CDR3 reads TGTGCCAGCAGCTTAGATTACCGGGATACGCAGTATTTT.

This chain links TRBV7-9 with TRBJ1-4, with D unclear. Trimming removed 3 bases from V and 4 bases from J, with 9 bases in between. Per the germline V gene, CDR1 is SEHNR and CDR2 is FQNEAQ (reference sequence). The CDR3 has 14 residues. CDR3 in DNA: TGTGCCAGCAGCTTTGGGAATATTAATGAAAAACTGTTTTTT. Protein: CASSFGNINEKLFF.

The V and J genes are TRBV30 and TRBJ1-1; D is unclear. Germline CDR1 GTSNPN, CDR2 SVGIG (reference sequence). Trimming cost V 4 bases and J 3 bases, with 15 bases left between them. The CDR3 contains 14 residues. CDR3 bases: TGTGCCTGGAACTTAGGGCTTACGGACACTGAAGCTTTCTTT. Translated, it gives CAWNLGLTDTEAFF.

The rearrangement joins TRBV30 to TRBJ1-2; D uncertain. The germline CDR1 and CDR2 sequences are GTSNPN and SVGIG (reference sequence). This CDR3 has 11 residues. Trimming stripped 3 bases from V and 4 bases from J, with 6 bases between. This chain's CDR3 is CAWSPSYGYTF. The CDR3, as DNA: TGTGCCTGGAGCCCCAGCTATGGCTACACCTTC. Full variable domain (missing parts from reference TRBV30 and TRBJ1-2): SQTIHQWPATLVQPVGSPLSLECTVEGTSNPNLYWYRQAAGRGLQLLFYSVGIGQISSEVPQNLSASRPQDRQFILSSKKLLLSDSGFYLCAWSPSYGYTFGSGTRLTVV.

The CDR3 bases are TGCAGCGTCGAACGGACGGAGAACACTGAAGCTTTCTTT. Translating it yields CSVERTENTEAFF. J is TRBJ1-1 and V is TRBV29-1; D call uncertain. The CDR3 runs 13 residues. V was trimmed by 6 bases and J by 1 base, leaving 12 bases between them. Germline V CDR1 and CDR2: SQVTM, ANQGSEA.

The chain carries TRBV18 and TRBJ2-7; D uncertain. Trimming shortened V by 2 bases and J by 7 bases, and 6 bases separated the two germline ends. The length of the CDR3 is 11 residues. CDR1 and CDR2 from the germline V gene are KGHSH and LQKENI. CDR3 sequence (DNA): TGTGCCAGCTCACCAGATTATGAGCAGTACTTC. This sequence encodes CASSPDYEQYF. Full variable domain (rest looked up from reference TRBV18 and TRBJ2-7): NAGVMQNPRHLVRRRGQEARLRCSPMKGHSHVYWYRQLPEEGLKFMVYLQKENIIDESGMPKERFSAEFPKEGPSILRIQQVVRGDSAAYFCASSPDYEQYFGPGTRLTVT.

The chain combines TRBV18 with TRBJ2-1, with 8 bases identical to TRBD2. Germline lookup yields CDR1 KGHSH and CDR2 LQKENI. The CDR3 consists of 19 residues. Trimming removed 3 bases from V and 0 bases from J; junction bases left unmatched: 13. CDR3 protein: CASSPSRAGGASSYNEQFF. Written as DNA, the CDR3 is TGTGCCAGCTCACCTTCTCGGGCGGGGGGCGCTAGCTCCTACAATGAGCAGTTCTTC.

The chain has TRBV18 and TRBJ2-1; 8 nucleotides align to TRBD1. The CDR3 has 16 amino acids. The germline V gene encodes CDR1 KGHSH and CDR2 LQKENI. V dropped 4 bases and J dropped 5; count of bases not matched to a gene: 10. In nucleotides, the CDR3 is TGTGCCAGCTCACTCAACATAGGGACAGGCGACAATGAGCAGTTCTTC. It is translated as CASSLNIGTGDNEQFF.

The chain combines TRBV19 with TRBJ2-3; 13 nucleotides line up with TRBD2. CDR1 and CDR2 from the germline V gene are LNHDA and SQIVND (reference sequence). V dropped 0 bases and J dropped 2; count of bases not matched to a gene: 5. CDR3 length equals 18 residues. The CDR3 sequence is CASSIDGGLAGYTDTQYF. DNA of the CDR3: TGTGCCAGTAGTATAGATGGGGGACTAGCGGGATACACAGATACGCAGTATTTT.

The chain employs TRBV6-5 and TRBJ1-1, with D possibly TRBD1 on 6 matching bases. Germline assignment: CDR1 MNHEY and CDR2 SVGAGI. V was trimmed by 7 bases and J by 1 base, leaving 10 bases between them. This CDR3 is 13 amino acids long. The CDR3 DNA follows: TGTGCCAGCAATTCAGGGGCGAACACTGAAGCTTTCTTT. It yields the protein CASNSGANTEAFF.

This chain connects TRBV6-6 to TRBJ2-4; 8 bases are a match to TRBD1. CDR1 is MNHNY, CDR2 SVGAGI, per germline (reference sequence). This CDR3 is built from 13 residues. V shed 4 bases and J 8 bases; nucleotides not matched to a gene: 4. The CDR3 bases are TGTGCCAGCAGTTCCCTGGACAGGGACATTCAGTACTTC. This sequence encodes CASSSLDRDIQYF.

The chain uses TRBV6-2 or TRBV6-3 and TRBJ1-1; the D gene is possibly TRBD1 (6 bases). V was trimmed by 4 bases and J by 4 bases, leaving 13 bases between them. The germline CDR1 and CDR2 sequences are MNHEY and SVGEGT. This CDR3 spans 14 amino acids. CDR3 in amino acids: CASSLQGGGTEAFF. Here the CDR3 DNA reads TGTGCCAGCAGTTTGCAAGGGGGTGGCACTGAAGCTTTCTTT.

The CDR3 is CSARDRTEAFF. The CDR3 bases are TGCAGTGCTAGAGATAGGACTGAAGCTTTCTTT. The chain links TRBV20-1 to TRBJ1-1; the D is unclear. The CDR3 sequence is 11 residues long. Trimming cost V 0 bases and J 5 bases, with 4 bases left between them. CDR1 and CDR2 (germline): DFQATT, SNEGSKA (reference sequence).

There are a few counts of this clone. V gene TRBV13 combines with J gene TRBJ1-1, with D possibly being TRBD1 (6 bases). Deletions cut 6 bases from V and 3 bases from J, with 11 bases between. Germline V lookup: CDR1 PRHDT, CDR2 FYEKMQ (reference sequence). The CDR3 sequence is 13 residues long. Here the CDR3 reads CASREGGYTEAFF. DNA for the CDR3: TGTGCCAGCAGGGAGGGGGGGTACACTGAAGCTTTCTTT.

The V and J genes are TRBV5-6 and TRBJ2-1; 7 bases are a match to TRBD2. Per germline, CDR1 SGHDT and CDR2 YYEEEE. The CDR3 length is 17 residues. Losses at the gene ends were 0 bases for V and 10 bases for J; bases not matched to a gene: 16. CDR3 protein: CASSLGLAGQRRGEQFF. The CDR3 bases are TGTGCCAGCAGCTTGGGATTAGCGGGTCAGCGTCGAGGGGAGCAGTTCTTC.

The V and J genes are TRBV7-9 and TRBJ2-1, with 9 bases fitting TRBD2. Germline lookup yields CDR1 SEHNR and CDR2 FQNEAQ (reference sequence). The CDR3 spans 14 residues. J lost 6 bases, V lost 3 bases, and 3 bases had no gene match. Here the CDR3 reads CASSLAGGPNEQFF. In DNA form, the CDR3 reads TGTGCCAGCAGCTTGGCGGGAGGGCCCAATGAGCAGTTCTTC.

This clone was detected once. This chain uses TRBV9 with TRBJ1-1; D is possibly TRBD1 (5 bases). V was trimmed by 3 bases and J by 2 bases, leaving 11 bases between them. Germline CDR1 SGDLS, CDR2 YYNGEE. This CDR3 region has 14 residues. CDR3 region: CASSAGRLNTEAFF. CDR3 sequence (DNA): TGTGCCAGCAGCGCGGGACGGTTAAACACTGAAGCTTTCTTT.

V gene TRBV19 combines with J gene TRBJ1-1; 12 bases line up with TRBD1. From germline, CDR1 is LNHDA and CDR2 SQIVND (reference sequence). The CDR3 covers 17 residues. Trimming cost V 4 bases and J 3 bases; bases outside gene matches: 9. In DNA, the CDR3 is TGTGCCAGTAGTACCGGGACAGGGGGCGCGTGGGACACTGAAGCTTTCTTT. Its protein is CASSTGTGGAWDTEAFF.